Each of the 13 T cell receptor beta chains below was sequenced from the same sample in a study of blood T cell repertoires in COVID-19. The method was immunoSEQ multiplex PCR; TCRdb's version includes in-frame clones alone and lacks a portion of them. The sample holds around 200,000 clones, less than 85% seen once. The specimen was peripheral blood. The receptors here all came from a man aged 50-59 years who had recovered from COVID-19.

The chain has TRBV5-4 and TRBJ2-7; tentatively, D is TRBD1 (5 bases). The germline V and J ends were trimmed by 3 bases and 5 bases, with 15 bases remaining between them. In germline, CDR1 is SGHNT, CDR2 YYREEE (reference sequence). The CDR3 consists of 14 residues. CDR3 nucleotides: TGTGCCAGCAGCTCGTGGACAACCCGGGACGAGCAGTACTTC. It encodes CASSSWTTRDEQYF. Supplemented by reference TRBV5-4 and TRBJ2-7, the full variable domain reads ETGVTQSPTHLIKTRGQQVTLRCSSQSGHNTVSWYQQALGQGPQFIFQYYREEENGRGNFPPRFSGLQFPNYSSELNVNALELDDSALYLCASSSWTTRDEQYFGPGTRLTVT.

The rearrangement links TRBV7-9 to TRBJ1-2; the match to TRBD1 covers 7 bases. Germline CDR1 SEHNR, CDR2 FQNEAQ (reference sequence). The CDR3 extends over 12 amino acids. Trimming at V came to 6 bases and at J to 4 bases, leaving 2 bases not matched to a gene. Here the CDR3 DNA reads TGTGCCAGCAGGGACAGGAGCTATGGCTACACCTTC. It specifies CASRDRSYGYTF. Combining the CDR3 with reference TRBV7-9 and TRBJ1-2 gives the whole variable domain DTGVSQNPRHKITKRGQNVTFRCDPISEHNRLYWYRQTLGQGPEFLTYFQNEAQLEKSRLLSDRFSAERPKGSFSTLEIQRTEQGDSAMYLCASRDRSYGYTFGSGTRLTVV.

V gene TRBV10-3 combines with J gene TRBJ2-5; D uncertain. The CDR3 length is 15 residues. The V gene's germline CDR1 is ENHRY and CDR2 SYGVKD. Trimming removed 3 bases from V and 2 bases from J, with 13 bases in between. The DNA of the CDR3 is TGTGCCATCAGTGACTACCCAGGCAAACAAGAGACCCAGTACTTC. This codes for CAISDYPGKQETQYF.

In this sample, this clone turned up a few times. The V and J genes are TRBV4-2 and TRBJ1-3; D perhaps matches TRBD1 (5 bases). CDR1 and CDR2 from the germline V gene are LGHNA and YNFKEQ. The CDR3 loop spans 16 amino acids. V was cut by 0 bases and J by 6 bases, with 15 bases left in between. For the CDR3, the DNA is TGTGCCAGCAGCCAAGATTGGGTCAGGGAGGTAAACACCATATATTTT. Its protein is CASSQDWVREVNTIYF.

CDR3 sequence reads: CASSLDRGAEAFF. The CDR3, as DNA: TGTGCCAGCAGTTTGGACAGGGGGGCTGAAGCTTTCTTT. V and J are TRBV12-3 or TRBV12-4 and TRBJ1-1; 10 bases are shared with TRBD1. V gave up 3 bases and J gave up 6 bases; unmatched junction bases: 1. CDR3 length equals 13 residues.

This chain joins TRBV4-1 and TRBJ1-1, with 8 nucleotides matching TRBD1. Looked up from germline, CDR1 is MGHRA and CDR2 is YSYEKL. This CDR3 has 16 residues. V dropped 3 bases and J dropped 4; count of bases not matched to a gene: 10. The CDR3 DNA reads as TGCGCCAGCAGCCATGAAACCAGGGGGCGGGGCACTGAAGCTTTCTTT. This translates into CASSHETRGRGTEAFF.

This sequence joins TRBV28 and TRBJ2-1; TRBD2 agrees at 8 bases. The V segment lost 3 bases and the J segment 8 bases; nucleotides outside the gene matches: 9. The CDR3 runs to 15 residues. Germline CDR1 reads MDHEN; CDR2 reads SYDVKM. The CDR3 here is CASSFLAGLSDEQFF. The CDR3 DNA reads as TGTGCCAGCAGTTTCTTAGCGGGGCTTAGTGATGAGCAGTTCTTC.

The rearrangement uses TRBV5-4 and TRBJ2-2, with D possibly matching TRBD2 (5 bases). Trimming removed 1 base from V and 8 bases from J, with 12 bases in between. The CDR3 is made up of 14 amino acids. CDR1 and CDR2 (germline): SGHNT, YYREEE (reference sequence). The CDR3 sequence: CASSLSGKVGELFF. The CDR3 DNA follows: TGTGCCAGCAGCTTGTCGGGAAAAGTTGGGGAGCTGTTTTTT.

The chain has TRBV5-4 and TRBJ1-6, with unresolved D. Germline CDR1 reads SGHNT; CDR2 reads YYREEE (reference sequence). The CDR3 has 14 amino acids. Trimming pared 4 bases from V and 10 bases from J, leaving 15 bases between. The CDR3 coding sequence is TGTGCCAGCAGCGTATCGTATGCGAACTCACCCCTCCACTTT. As protein: CASSVSYANSPLHF.

This clone came up a few times. The chain is built from TRBV19 and TRBJ2-2; possibly TRBD1 for D (6 bases). CDR1 LNHDA and CDR2 SQIVND come from the germline V gene (reference sequence). There are 19 residues in the CDR3. Trimming removed 5 bases at V and 3 bases at J, with 25 bases between. The CDR3 DNA reads as TGTGCCAGTAGTCGTGGACAGCGAACCCACCTAGGGGACACCGGGGAGCTGTTTTTT. Its translation is CASSRGQRTHLGDTGELFF. The full variable domain, its missing parts supplied by reference TRBV19 and TRBJ2-2, is DGGITQSPKYLFRKEGQNVTLSCEQNLNHDAMYWYRQDPGQGLRLIYYSQIVNDFQKGDIAEGYSVSREKKESFPLTVTSAQKNPTAFYLCASSRGQRTHLGDTGELFFGEGSRLTVL.

The V call is TRBV11-2, the J call TRBJ2-5, with D possibly matching TRBD1 (6 bases). The CDR3 runs 18 residues. CDR1 and CDR2 (germline): SGHAT, FQNNGV. The ends were cut back, 1 base at V and 6 bases at J, with 24 bases in the middle. CDR3 in amino acids: CASSLVGQTLSALKTQYF. In DNA form, the CDR3 reads TGTGCCAGCAGCTTAGTAGGACAGACTCTGAGCGCTTTGAAGACCCAGTACTTC.

About this clone: Mismatch with germline at one junction end may stem from a read error. J is TRBJ2-7 and V is TRBV9; TRBD2 agrees at 7 bases. From germline, CDR1 is SGDLS and CDR2 YYNGEE. CDR3 size: 14 residues. Written as DNA, the CDR3 is TGTGCCAGCAGCCTCGCGGGAGAATCCTCCGAGCAGTACTTC. Translating gives CASSLAGESSEQYF.

This chain joins TRBV5-1 and TRBJ2-1; TRBD1 might be the D (6 bases). CDR3 size: 17 residues. Trimming took off 2 bases at V and 9 bases at J, with 24 bases between the two ends. The V gene's germline CDR1 is SGHRS and CDR2 YFSETQ. CDR3: CASSFRSQGSKYGEQFF. The DNA for the CDR3 is TGCGCCAGCAGCTTCCGTTCACAGGGAAGCAAGTACGGTGAGCAGTTCTTC.